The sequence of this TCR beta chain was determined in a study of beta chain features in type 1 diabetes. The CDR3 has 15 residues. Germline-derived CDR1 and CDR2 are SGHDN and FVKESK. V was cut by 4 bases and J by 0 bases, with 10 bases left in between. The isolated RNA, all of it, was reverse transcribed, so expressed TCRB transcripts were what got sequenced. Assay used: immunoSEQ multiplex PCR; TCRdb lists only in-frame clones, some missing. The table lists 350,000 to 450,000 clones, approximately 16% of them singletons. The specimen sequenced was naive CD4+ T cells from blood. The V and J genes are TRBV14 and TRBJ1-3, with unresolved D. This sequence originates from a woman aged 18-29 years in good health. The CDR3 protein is CASSPQDLSGNTIYF. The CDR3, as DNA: TGTGCCAGCAGCCCCCAGGATCTCTCTGGAAACACCATATATTTT.